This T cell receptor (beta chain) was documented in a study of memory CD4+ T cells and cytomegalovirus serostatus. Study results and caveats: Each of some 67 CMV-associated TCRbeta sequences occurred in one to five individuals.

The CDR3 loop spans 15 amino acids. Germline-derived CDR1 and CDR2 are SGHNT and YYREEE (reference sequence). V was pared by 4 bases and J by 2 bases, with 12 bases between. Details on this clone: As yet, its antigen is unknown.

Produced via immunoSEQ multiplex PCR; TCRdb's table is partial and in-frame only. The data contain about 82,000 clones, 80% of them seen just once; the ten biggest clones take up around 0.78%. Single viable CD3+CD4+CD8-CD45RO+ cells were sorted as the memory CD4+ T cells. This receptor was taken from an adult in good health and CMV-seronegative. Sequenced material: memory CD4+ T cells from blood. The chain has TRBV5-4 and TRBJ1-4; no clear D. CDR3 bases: TGTGCCAGCAGCCGCGTCGGATCGACTAATGAAAAACTGTTTTTT. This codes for CASSRVGSTNEKLFF.